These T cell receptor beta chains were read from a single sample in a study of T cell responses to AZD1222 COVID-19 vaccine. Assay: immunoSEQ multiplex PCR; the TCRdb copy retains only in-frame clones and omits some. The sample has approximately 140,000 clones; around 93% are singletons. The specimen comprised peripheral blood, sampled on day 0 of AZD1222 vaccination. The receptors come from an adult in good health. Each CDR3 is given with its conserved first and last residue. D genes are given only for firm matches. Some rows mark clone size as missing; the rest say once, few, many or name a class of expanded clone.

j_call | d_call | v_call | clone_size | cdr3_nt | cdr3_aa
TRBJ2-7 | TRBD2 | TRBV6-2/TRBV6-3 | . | TGTGCCAGCAGTCAGCTAGCGGGGGAGTACGAGCAGTACTTC | CASSQLAGEYEQYF
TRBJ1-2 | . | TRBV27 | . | TGTGCCAGCAGCTCAAGCGTTAACTATGGCTACACCTTC | CASSSSVNYGYTF
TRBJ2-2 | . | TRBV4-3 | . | TGCGCCAGCAGCCAGGACTCCGGGACCAATACCGGGGAGCTGTTTTTT | CASSQDSGTNTGELFF
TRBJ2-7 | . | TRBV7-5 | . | TGTGTCAGAAGCTTAGCTAAAAGGCAGGGGGAGGACGAGCAGTACTTC | CVRSLAKRQGEDEQYF
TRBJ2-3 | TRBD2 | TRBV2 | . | TGTGCCAGCAGTGAAATGTCTAGCGGTTTCGATACGCAGTATTTT | CASSEMSSGFDTQYF
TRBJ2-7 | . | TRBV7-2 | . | TGTGCCAGCAGCTTTGACTCCGGGATGACCTACGAGCAGTACTTC | CASSFDSGMTYEQYF
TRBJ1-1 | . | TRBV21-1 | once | TGTGCCAGCAGCAAAGATCCCAGGAGGGCGAACACTGAAGCTTTCTTT | CASSKDPRRANTEAFF
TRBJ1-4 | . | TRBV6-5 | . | TGTGCCAGCAGTTACCGTGGAGGGGAAAAACTGTTTTTT | CASSYRGGEKLFF
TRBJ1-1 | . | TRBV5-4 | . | TGTGCCAGCAGCTTGAGCCCCAGGGAAAACACTGAAGCTTTCTTT | CASSLSPRENTEAFF
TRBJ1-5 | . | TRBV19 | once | TGTGCCAGTAGAGTTACAGTGGGGGCGGGTCAGCCCCAGCATTTT | CASRVTVGAGQPQHF
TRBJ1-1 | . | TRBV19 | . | TGTGCCAGTAGTGTAGAGACTGAAGCTTTCTTT | CASSVETEAFF
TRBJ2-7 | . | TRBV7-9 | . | TGTGCCAGCAGCTTAAATGCAGGGACCTACGAGCAGTACTTC | CASSLNAGTYEQYF
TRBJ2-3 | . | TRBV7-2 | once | TGTGCCAGCAGCCCCGGACTGGTGCAAGATACGCAGTATTTT | CASSPGLVQDTQYF